This T cell receptor (beta chain) was observed in a study of blood T cell repertoires in COVID-19. Study at large: The United States, Italy and Spain supplied acute and convalescent COVID-19 samples.

Original data processing: Amplifying reference gene primers gave estimates of nucleated cell counts. Produced via immunoSEQ multiplex PCR; TCRdb's table is partial and in-frame only. Clone size and V and J calls were adopted from that table, with D and trimming inferred from the DNA. The sample has some 150,000 clones; about 89% are singletons. The germline V gene encodes CDR1 SGHVS and CDR2 FQNEAQ. V was shortened by 1 base and J by 6 bases, with 10 bases between the two germline ends. The CDR3 runs 14 residues. The sequence was collected from a man aged 70 or older with acute or convalescent COVID-19. Sequences were obtained from peripheral blood. This chain links TRBV7-8 with TRBJ1-5; D is undetermined. CDR3 DNA sequence: TGTGCCAGCAGCTTAGAGTACGAGGGTCAGCCCCAGCATTTT. Translating gives CASSLEYEGQPQHF. The full variable domain, with the rest looked up from reference TRBV7-8 and TRBJ1-5, is GAGVSQSPRYKVAKRGQDVALRCDPISGHVSLFWYQQALGQGPEFLTYFQNEAQLDKSGLPSDRFFAERPEGSVSTLKIQRTQQEDSAVYLCASSLEYEGQPQHFGDGTRLSIL.